The clone carrying this TCR beta chain has just a few counts. As yet, its antigen is unknown. CDR1 and CDR2 (germline): SNHLY, FYNNEI. The ends lost 2 bases at V and 6 bases at J; junction bases unmatched: 1. There are 14 residues in the CDR3. The whole isolated RNA underwent reverse transcription, so sequencing captured expressed TCRB transcripts. Sequencing of naive, central memory and regulatory T cell samples gave an average of approximately 3.3 million reads. The data were produced by immunoSEQ multiplex PCR, yet TCRdb's version contains in-frame clones alone and is incomplete. The table has around 130,000 clones, 9% seen once. The sample is drawn from a study of beta chain features in type 1 diabetes. Study at large: The study found patients and healthy donors alike in age, gender and cell yields. General observations from the study: Naive, central memory and Treg TCRB repertoires appeared more alike in patients than in healthy donors. Significant though moderate, a shortening of TCRB CDR3s appeared in all four CD4+ subsets of Type 1 diabetes patients.

The TCR was taken from a man aged 25-40 years with type 1 diabetes. V and J are TRBV2 and TRBJ2-1; TRBD2 matches at 10 bases. Sequencing was performed on central memory CD4+ T cells from blood. In DNA, the CDR3 is TGTGCCAGCAGTGAACAGCGGGGGGGCAATGAGCAGTTCTTC. Its protein product is CASSEQRGGNEQFF.